Presented here are 20 T cell receptor beta chains from one specimen sequenced in a study of T cells after yellow fever vaccination (dated by TCRdb to about 2019). Library generation was performed with 5' RACE. Sequencer: Illumina NovaSeq 6000. Using fastp trimming at Q25 and MiXCR clonotype assembly, TCRdb reanalyzed the public sequencing data and kept in-frame beta chains. Identical CDR3 protein sequences are pooled into one entry, listed with their most common genes and DNA. The sample data list 340,000 or so distinct CDR3 sequences, and about an eighth of these were observed just once. The ten largest clones add up to 3.2% of the sample. This sample's treatment or condition label indicates: live attenuated yellow fever vaccine strain. Specimen: CD4+ T cells sorted from PBMCs, collected 15 days after the yellow fever booster vaccination. These receptors were collected from a young man who received the YFV17D yellow fever vaccine.

The sample holds many counts of this clonotype. V usage is TRBV21-1 and J usage is TRBJ1-5; TRBD1 was called by the table and not checked on the DNA. TRBV21-1 is reported as a pseudogene. The CDR3 has 15 residues. CDR3 DNA: TGTGCCAGCTGGGGGGGATCCGGAAGCAATCAGCCCCAGCATTTT. Translated, it gives CASWGGSGSNQPQHF.

This clonotype was detected a few times. The rearrangement uses TRBV4-3 and TRBJ2-2; D perhaps matches TRBD1 (6 bases). Trimming pared 2 bases from V and 2 bases from J, leaving 9 bases between. Germline V CDR1 and CDR2: LGHNA, YSLEER. The CDR3 is 15 amino acids. The CDR3 sequence is CASSQRTANTGELFF. In DNA, the CDR3 is TGCGCCAGCAGCCAAAGGACAGCTAACACCGGGGAGCTGTTTTTT.

The V and J genes are TRBV29-1 and TRBJ1-5, with no clear D. The CDR3 runs to 12 residues. The germline V and J ends were trimmed by 4 bases and 5 bases, with 9 bases remaining between them. In germline, CDR1 is SQVTM, CDR2 ANQGSEA. The CDR3 spells CSVGSRDQPQHF. CDR3 DNA: TGCAGCGTTGGTTCGAGGGATCAGCCCCAGCATTTT.

This clonotype was detected only a few times. The CDR3 loop is CASSVGGGRTDTQYF. Here the CDR3 DNA reads TGTGCCAGCAGCGTAGGTGGAGGCCGCACAGATACGCAGTATTTT. This chain connects TRBV9 to TRBJ2-3, with D maybe TRBD2 (5 bases). Deletions cut 0 bases from V and 1 base from J, with 9 bases between. Germline lookup yields CDR1 SGDLS and CDR2 YYNGEE. The CDR3 has 15 amino acids.

The J gene is TRBJ2-5, the V gene TRBV7-6, with 8 bases matching TRBD2. CDR1 is SGHVS and CDR2 is FNYEAQ in the germline V gene. With 5 bases clipped from V and 5 bases from J, the junction kept 4 bases outside the gene matches. CDR3 size: 13 residues. CDR3 coding DNA: TGTGCCAGCAGCGCTACTAGCGGCGAGACCCAGTACTTC. Translating it yields CASSATSGETQYF.

The chain employs TRBV5-4 and TRBJ1-6, with 7 positions matching TRBD1. CDR1 SGHNT and CDR2 YYREEE come from the germline V gene (reference sequence). This CDR3 is built from 15 residues. After removal of 3 bases from V and 3 bases from J, the junction contained 3 bases not matched to a gene. For the CDR3, the DNA is TGTGCCAGCAGCTCGGGGACAGTCTATAATTCACCCCTCCACTTT. As protein: CASSSGTVYNSPLHF.

The chain couples TRBV10-3 to TRBJ1-2; 7 nucleotides align to TRBD1. This CDR3 spans 12 amino acids. V shed 8 bases, J shed 4 bases, and the junction held 4 bases outside the gene matches. The germline V gene has CDR1 ENHRY and CDR2 SYGVKD. This CDR3 reads CAIAAGGYGYTF. CDR3 DNA: TGTGCCATCGCGGCAGGGGGCTATGGCTACACCTTC.

The chain links TRBV7-2 to TRBJ2-4; TRBD2 might be the D (5 bases). Germline CDR1 SGHTA, CDR2 FQGNSA. V lost 2 bases, J lost 3 bases, and 14 bases lay in between. CDR3 length: 16 residues. CDR3 sequence: CASSLSVREYKNIQYF. The CDR3 nucleotides are TGTGCCAGCAGCTTATCGGTACGGGAATACAAAAACATTCAGTACTTC.

This clonotype was counted a few times. The chain has TRBV5-1 and TRBJ2-5; 11 bases are a match to TRBD1. The ends lost 4 bases at V and 4 bases at J; junction bases unmatched: 9. Germline assignment: CDR1 SGHRS and CDR2 YFSETQ. This CDR3 has 16 residues. The CDR3 DNA reads as TGCGCCAGCAGCGCCAATCCCGGGACAGGGGGAGAGACCCAGTACTTC. Protein product: CASSANPGTGGETQYF.

Only a few counts were recorded for this clonotype. V is TRBV5-4 and J is TRBJ2-3; TRBD2 matches 8 bases. V lost 7 bases, J lost 0 bases, and 7 bases stayed unmatched. CDR1 is SGHNT and CDR2 is YYREEE in the germline V gene (reference sequence). This CDR3 has 15 residues. Written as DNA, the CDR3 is TGTGCCAGCGCACGCGGGGGGCCTAGCACAGATACGCAGTATTTT. The encoded protein is CASARGGPSTDTQYF.

The rearrangement uses TRBV6-1 and TRBJ2-7, with D maybe TRBD2 (7 bases). CDR1 and CDR2 from the germline V gene are MNHNS and SASEGT. The CDR3 is 11 residues long. Trimming left V 11 bases short and J 8 bases short, with 16 bases between. DNA of the CDR3: TGTGCCGCGGGGTCGGGGGGCAAGCAGTACGTC. Its protein product is CAAGSGGKQYV.

This clonotype has a count of ten or more. The rearrangement joins TRBV4-1 to TRBJ1-1; no definite D call. This CDR3 has 17 residues. Trimming took off 1 base at V and 2 bases at J, with 17 bases between the two ends. Per germline, CDR1 MGHRA and CDR2 YSYEKL. The CDR3 region is CASSQGMAGILNTEAFF. The DNA of the CDR3 is TGCGCCAGCAGCCAAGGGATGGCGGGAATTCTCAACACTGAAGCTTTCTTT.

The rearrangement uses TRBV18 and TRBJ1-1, with TRBD1 matching 8 bases. The V gene end was trimmed by 2 bases and the J gene end by 1 base; junction bases not matched to a gene: 6. This CDR3 is 16 amino acids long. Germline CDR1 reads KGHSH; CDR2 reads LQKENI. For the CDR3, the DNA is TGTGCCAGCTCACCAAGGACAGGGTTCCGGAACACTGAAGCTTTCTTT. Translation gives CASSPRTGFRNTEAFF. The whole variable domain, remainder taken from reference TRBV18 and TRBJ1-1, is NAGVMQNPRHLVRRRGQEARLRCSPMKGHSHVYWYRQLPEEGLKFMVYLQKENIIDESGMPKERFSAEFPKEGPSILRIQQVVRGDSAAYFCASSPRTGFRNTEAFFGQGTRLTVV.

The V call is TRBV29-1, the J call TRBJ2-1; D remains unclear. The CDR3 runs to 13 residues. The V and J ends lost 4 bases and 5 bases respectively, with 12 bases between them. Germline V gene lookup returns CDR1 SQVTM and CDR2 ANQGSEA. The CDR3 spells CSVGPDHHNEQFF. The CDR3 region has the DNA TGCAGCGTTGGCCCGGACCACCACAATGAGCAGTTCTTC.

V is TRBV7-3 and J is TRBJ2-1; a weak D match, TRBD1 (6 bases). CDR1 is SGHTA, CDR2 FQGTGA, per germline. The V gene lost 5 bases and the J gene lost 7 bases, with 15 bases spanning the gap. There are 14 residues in the CDR3. The CDR3 DNA follows: TGTGCCAGCAGCCTGAACAGGGATGGGAATGAGCAGTTCTTC. Encoded protein: CASSLNRDGNEQFF.

This clonotype has only a few counts. The V gene is TRBV9, the J gene TRBJ2-1; 9 nucleotides align to TRBD1. V trimming: 4 bases; J trimming: 1 base; junction bases outside the gene matches: 6. The CDR3 totals 16 residues. The germline gives CDR1 SGDLS, CDR2 YYNGEE. The CDR3 loop is CASSSTGGQSYNEQFF. CDR3 nucleotide sequence: TGTGCCAGCAGCTCCACAGGGGGCCAGTCCTACAATGAGCAGTTCTTC.

This clonotype was observed a handful of times. This chain uses TRBV5-1 with TRBJ2-7; D gene uncertain. The CDR3 contains 12 residues. CDR1 is SGHRS, CDR2 YFSETQ, per germline. V was pared by 4 bases and J by 9 bases, with 14 bases between. As DNA, the CDR3 is TGCGCCAGCAGCCCAGGACCGAAGGGGCAGTACGTC. Translated: CASSPGPKGQYV.

This clonotype showed up just a few times. The chain links TRBV7-2 to TRBJ2-7; D may be TRBD1 or TRBD2 (5 bases each). This CDR3 is built from 13 residues. Germline V lookup: CDR1 SGHTA, CDR2 FQGNSA. Deletions cut 5 bases from V and 5 bases from J, with 13 bases between. CDR3 in amino acids: CASSPGGGDEQYF. The CDR3 DNA is TGTGCCAGCAGCCCCGGTGGGGGTGACGAGCAGTACTTC.

The chain links TRBV5-1 to TRBJ2-3, with no clear D. The CDR3 length is 15 residues. Trimming pared 0 bases from V and 3 bases from J, leaving 11 bases between. Looked up from germline, CDR1 is SGHRS and CDR2 is YFSETQ. The CDR3 coding sequence is TGCGCCAGCAGCTTGGTGGGCGTGTCAACAGATACGCAGTATTTT. Encoded protein: CASSLVGVSTDTQYF.

This clonotype was found a few times. The chain is built from TRBV28 and TRBJ2-3; 8 nucleotides agree with TRBD1. V shed 2 bases, J shed 4 bases, and the junction held 2 bases outside the gene matches. Looked up from germline, CDR1 is MDHEN and CDR2 is SYDVKM. The length of the CDR3 is 14 residues. The CDR3 protein is CASSLGTGPDTQYF. In DNA form, the CDR3 reads TGTGCCAGCAGTTTAGGGACAGGTCCAGATACGCAGTATTTT. The full variable domain, in which reference TRBV28 and TRBJ2-3 provide the parts outside the CDR3, is DVKVTQSSRYLVKRTGEKVFLECVQDMDHENMFWYRQDPGLGLRLIYFSYDVKMKEKGDIPEGYSVSREKKERFSLILESASTNQTSMYLCASSLGTGPDTQYFGPGTRLTVL.